This T cell receptor beta chain was documented in a study of human T cells and chemical hapten exposure. Study-wide findings and caveats: Following DPC sensitization, TCRs present above 1 in 1000 frequency showed no change.

TCRdb reanalysed the RACE reads using MiXCR and keeps one entry per CDR3 protein. The sample includes some 190,000 distinct CDR3 sequences, about a fifth of them seen just once. The time point: patch test 1, 2 weeks after DPC sensitization. Regarding treatment: therapeutic diphenylcyclopropenone sensitization with weekly scalp DPC. This clonotype has a handful of counts. Its target is not known. This material consisted of whole blood, taken in connection with sensitization to the hapten diphenylcyclopropenone (DPC). The origin of this receptor is a woman between 50 and 59 years old with alopecia areata. Some clones in this sample may be carry-over from other donors' samples.

CDR3: CASSLEAGRSSYEQYF. DNA of the CDR3: TGTGCCAGCAGCTTAGAGGCGGGTAGAAGCTCCTACGAGCAGTACTTC. The rearrangement links TRBV7-8 to TRBJ2-7, with a tentative D call TRBD2 (5 bases). This CDR3 has 16 amino acids. The ends were cut back, 1 base at V and 0 bases at J, with 13 bases in the middle. Germline V gene lookup returns CDR1 SGHVS and CDR2 FQNEAQ.